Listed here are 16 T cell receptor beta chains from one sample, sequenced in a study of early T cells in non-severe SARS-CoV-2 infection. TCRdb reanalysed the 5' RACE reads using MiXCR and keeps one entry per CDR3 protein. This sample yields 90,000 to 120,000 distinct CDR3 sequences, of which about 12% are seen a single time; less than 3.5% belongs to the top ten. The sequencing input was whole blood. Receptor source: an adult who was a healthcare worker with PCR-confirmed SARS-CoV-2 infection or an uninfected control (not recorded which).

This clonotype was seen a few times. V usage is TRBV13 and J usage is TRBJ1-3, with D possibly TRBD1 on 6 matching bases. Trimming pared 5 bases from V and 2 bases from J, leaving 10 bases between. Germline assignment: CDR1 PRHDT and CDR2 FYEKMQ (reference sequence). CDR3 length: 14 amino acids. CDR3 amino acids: CASSADRTGNTIYF. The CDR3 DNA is TGTGCCAGCAGCGCCGACAGGACTGGAAACACCATATATTTT.

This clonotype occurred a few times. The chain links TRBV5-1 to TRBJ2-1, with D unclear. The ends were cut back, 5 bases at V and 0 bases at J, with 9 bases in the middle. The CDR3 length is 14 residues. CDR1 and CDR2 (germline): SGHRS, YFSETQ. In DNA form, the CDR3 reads TGCGCCAGCAGGGTCGATAGCTCCTACAATGAGCAGTTCTTC. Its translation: CASRVDSSYNEQFF.

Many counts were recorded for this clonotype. CDR3 loop: CASSLSGHEQFF. The CDR3 DNA reads TGTGCCAGCAGTTTATCAGGGCACGAGCAGTTCTTC. The chain joins TRBV12-3 or TRBV12-4 to TRBJ2-1; D may be TRBD1 (5 bases). V gave up 2 bases and J gave up 10 bases, with 9 bases separating them. The CDR3 is made up of 12 amino acids.

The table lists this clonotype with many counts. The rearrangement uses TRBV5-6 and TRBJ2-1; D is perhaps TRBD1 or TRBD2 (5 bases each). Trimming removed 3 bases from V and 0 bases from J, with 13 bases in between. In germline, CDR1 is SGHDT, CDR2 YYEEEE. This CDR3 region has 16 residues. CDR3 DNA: TGTGCCAGCAGCTCGGGGCCAGAACCCTCCTACAATGAGCAGTTCTTC. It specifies CASSSGPEPSYNEQFF.

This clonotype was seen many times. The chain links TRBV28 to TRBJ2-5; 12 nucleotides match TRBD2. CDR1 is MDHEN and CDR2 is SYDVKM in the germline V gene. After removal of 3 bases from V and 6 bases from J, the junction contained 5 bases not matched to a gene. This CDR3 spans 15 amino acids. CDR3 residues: CASSLLAGGLKTQYF. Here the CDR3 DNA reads TGTGCCAGCAGTTTGCTAGCGGGGGGGTTAAAGACCCAGTACTTC.

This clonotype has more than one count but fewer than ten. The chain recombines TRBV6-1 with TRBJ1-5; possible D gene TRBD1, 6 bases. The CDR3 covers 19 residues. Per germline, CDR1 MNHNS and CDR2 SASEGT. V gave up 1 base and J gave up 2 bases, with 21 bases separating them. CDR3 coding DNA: TGTGCCAGCAGTGAAGTACGGGGGCCGGGTAAGGTGGGCAATCAGCCCCAGCATTTT. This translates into CASSEVRGPGKVGNQPQHF.

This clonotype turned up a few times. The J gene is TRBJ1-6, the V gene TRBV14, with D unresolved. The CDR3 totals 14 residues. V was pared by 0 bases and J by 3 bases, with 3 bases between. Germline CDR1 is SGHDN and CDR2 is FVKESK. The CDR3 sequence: CASSQEVYNSPLHF. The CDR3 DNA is TGTGCCAGCAGCCAAGAAGTCTATAATTCACCCCTCCACTTT.

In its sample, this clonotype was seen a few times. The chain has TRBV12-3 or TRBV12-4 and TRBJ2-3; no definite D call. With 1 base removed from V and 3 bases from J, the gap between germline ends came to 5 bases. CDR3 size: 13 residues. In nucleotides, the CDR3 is TGTGCCAGCAGTTTAGATAGGACAGATACGCAGTATTTT. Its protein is CASSLDRTDTQYF.

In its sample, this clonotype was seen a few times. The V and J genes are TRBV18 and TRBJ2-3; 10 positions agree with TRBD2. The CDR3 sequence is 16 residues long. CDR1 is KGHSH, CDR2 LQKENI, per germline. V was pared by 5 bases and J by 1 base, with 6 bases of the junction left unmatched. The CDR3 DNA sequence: TGTGCCAGCTCAGCCCTCGGGACTAGCGGCACAGATACGCAGTATTTT. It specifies CASSALGTSGTDTQYF.

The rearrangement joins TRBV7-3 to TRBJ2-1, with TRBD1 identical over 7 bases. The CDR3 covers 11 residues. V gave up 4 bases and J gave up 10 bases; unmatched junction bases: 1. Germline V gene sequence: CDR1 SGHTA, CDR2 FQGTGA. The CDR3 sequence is CASSSGQEQFF. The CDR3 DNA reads TGTGCCAGCAGCTCGGGACAGGAGCAGTTCTTC. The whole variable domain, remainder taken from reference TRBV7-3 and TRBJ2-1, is GAGVSQTPSNKVTEKGKYVELRCDPISGHTALYWYRQSLGQGPEFLIYFQGTGAADDSGLPNDRFFAVRPEGSVSTLKIQRTERGDSAVYLCASSSGQEQFFGPGTRLTVL.

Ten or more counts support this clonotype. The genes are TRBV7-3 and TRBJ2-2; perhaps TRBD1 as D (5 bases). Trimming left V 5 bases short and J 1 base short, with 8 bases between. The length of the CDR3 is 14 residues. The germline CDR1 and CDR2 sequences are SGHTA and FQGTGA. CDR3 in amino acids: CASSATVNTGELFF. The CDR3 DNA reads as TGTGCCAGCAGCGCGACAGTGAACACCGGGGAGCTGTTTTTT.

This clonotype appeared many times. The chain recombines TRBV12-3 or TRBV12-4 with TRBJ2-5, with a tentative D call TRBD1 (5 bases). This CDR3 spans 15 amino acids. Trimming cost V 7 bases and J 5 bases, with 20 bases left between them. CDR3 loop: CASNKGQGFSETQYF. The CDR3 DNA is TGTGCCAGCAATAAGGGTCAGGGCTTTTCGGAGACCCAGTACTTC.

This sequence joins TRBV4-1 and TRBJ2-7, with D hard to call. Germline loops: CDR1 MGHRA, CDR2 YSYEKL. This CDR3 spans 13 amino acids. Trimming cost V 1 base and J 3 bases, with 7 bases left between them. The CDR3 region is CASSQGVDYEQYF. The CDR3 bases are TGCGCCAGCAGCCAAGGAGTGGACTACGAGCAGTACTTC.

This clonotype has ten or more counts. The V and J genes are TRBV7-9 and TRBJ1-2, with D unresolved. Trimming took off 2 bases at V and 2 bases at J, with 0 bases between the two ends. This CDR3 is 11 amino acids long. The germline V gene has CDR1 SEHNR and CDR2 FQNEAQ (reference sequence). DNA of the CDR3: TGTGCCAGCAGCTTAAACTATGGCTACACCTTC. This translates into CASSLNYGYTF.

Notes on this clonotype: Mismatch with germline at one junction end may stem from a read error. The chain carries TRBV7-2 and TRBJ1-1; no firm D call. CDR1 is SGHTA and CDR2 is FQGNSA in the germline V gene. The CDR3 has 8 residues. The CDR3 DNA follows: TGTGCCAGCAGCTTAGACTTATTT. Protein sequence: CASSLDLF. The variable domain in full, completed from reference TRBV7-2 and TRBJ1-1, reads GAGVSQSPSNKVTEKGKDVELRCDPISGHTALYWYRQSLGQGLEFLIYFQGNSAPDKSGLPSDRFSAERTGGSVSTLTIQRTQQEDSAVYLCASSLDLFGQGTRLTVV.

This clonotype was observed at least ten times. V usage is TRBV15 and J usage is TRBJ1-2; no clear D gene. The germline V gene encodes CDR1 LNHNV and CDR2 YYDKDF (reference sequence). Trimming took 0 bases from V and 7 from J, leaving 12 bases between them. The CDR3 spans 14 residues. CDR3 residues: CATSREVDSLGYTF. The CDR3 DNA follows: TGTGCCACCAGCAGAGAGGTTGATTCCCTTGGCTACACCTTC. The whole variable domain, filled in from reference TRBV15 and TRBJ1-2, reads DAMVIQNPRYQVTQFGKPVTLSCSQTLNHNVMYWYQQKSSQAPKLLFHYYDKDFNNEADTPDNFQSRRPNTSFCFLDIRSPGLGDTAMYLCATSREVDSLGYTFGSGTRLTVV.